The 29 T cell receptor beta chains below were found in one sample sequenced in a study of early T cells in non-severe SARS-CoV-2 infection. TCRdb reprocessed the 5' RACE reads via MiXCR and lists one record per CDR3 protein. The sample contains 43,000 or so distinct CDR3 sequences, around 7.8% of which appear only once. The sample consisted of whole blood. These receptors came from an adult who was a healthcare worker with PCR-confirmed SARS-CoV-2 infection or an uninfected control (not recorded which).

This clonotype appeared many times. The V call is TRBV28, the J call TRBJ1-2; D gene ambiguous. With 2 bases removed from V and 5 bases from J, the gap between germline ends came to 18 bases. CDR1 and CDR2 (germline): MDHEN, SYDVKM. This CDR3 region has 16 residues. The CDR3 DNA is TGTGCCAGCAGTTTACTCCATGAGACCGGGAATTATGGCTACACCTTC. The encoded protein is CASSLLHETGNYGYTF.

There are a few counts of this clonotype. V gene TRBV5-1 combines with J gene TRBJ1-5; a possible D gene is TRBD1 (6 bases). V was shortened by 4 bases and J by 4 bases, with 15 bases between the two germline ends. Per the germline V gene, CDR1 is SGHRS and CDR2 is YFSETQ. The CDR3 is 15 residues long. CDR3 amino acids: CASSPSGGRNQPQHF. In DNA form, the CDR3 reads TGCGCCAGCAGCCCGTCTGGGGGGCGGAATCAGCCCCAGCATTTT.

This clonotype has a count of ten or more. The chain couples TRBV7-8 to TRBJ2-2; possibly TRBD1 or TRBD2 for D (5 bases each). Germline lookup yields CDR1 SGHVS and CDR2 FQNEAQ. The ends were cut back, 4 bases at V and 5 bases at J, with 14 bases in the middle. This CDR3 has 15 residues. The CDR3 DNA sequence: TGTGCCAGCAGCTCCCGGGACCACGGGACCGGGGAGCTGTTTTTT. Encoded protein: CASSSRDHGTGELFF. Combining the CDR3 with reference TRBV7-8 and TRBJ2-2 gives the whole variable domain GAGVSQSPRYKVAKRGQDVALRCDPISGHVSLFWYQQALGQGPEFLTYFQNEAQLDKSGLPSDRFFAERPEGSVSTLKIQRTQQEDSAVYLCASSSRDHGTGELFFGEGSRLTVL.

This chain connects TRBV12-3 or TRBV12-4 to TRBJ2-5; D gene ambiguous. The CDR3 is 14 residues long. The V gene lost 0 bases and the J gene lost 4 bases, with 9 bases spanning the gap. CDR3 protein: CASSLASAVETQYF. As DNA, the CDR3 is TGTGCCAGCAGTTTAGCGTCTGCAGTAGAGACCCAGTACTTC.

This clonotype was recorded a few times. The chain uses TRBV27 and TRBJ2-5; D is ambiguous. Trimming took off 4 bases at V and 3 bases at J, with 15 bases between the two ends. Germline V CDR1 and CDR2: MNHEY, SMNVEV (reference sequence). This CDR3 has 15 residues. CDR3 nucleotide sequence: TGTGCCAGCAGTTCACTTCACGACTGGGAAGAGACCCAGTACTTC. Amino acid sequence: CASSSLHDWEETQYF.

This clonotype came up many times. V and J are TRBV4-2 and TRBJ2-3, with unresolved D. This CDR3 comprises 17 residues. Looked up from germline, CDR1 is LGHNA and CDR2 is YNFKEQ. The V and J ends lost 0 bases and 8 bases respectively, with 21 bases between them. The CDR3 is CASSQDAPNGGVGTQYF. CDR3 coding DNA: TGTGCCAGCAGCCAAGATGCGCCCAATGGCGGAGTTGGTACGCAGTATTTT.

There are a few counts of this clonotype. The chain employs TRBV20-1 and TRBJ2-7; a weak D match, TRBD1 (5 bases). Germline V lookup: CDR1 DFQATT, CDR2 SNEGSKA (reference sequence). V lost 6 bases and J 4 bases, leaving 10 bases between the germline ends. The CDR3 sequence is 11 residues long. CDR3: CSAHRRYEQYF. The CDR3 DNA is TGCAGTGCCCACAGGCGGTACGAGCAGTACTTC.

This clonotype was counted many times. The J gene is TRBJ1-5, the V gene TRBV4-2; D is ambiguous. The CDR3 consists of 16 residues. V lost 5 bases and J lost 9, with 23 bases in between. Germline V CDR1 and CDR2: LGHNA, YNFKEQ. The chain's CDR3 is CASSTMGLAGVWPQHF. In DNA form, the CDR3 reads TGTGCCAGCAGCACAATGGGCCTCGCGGGAGTTTGGCCCCAGCATTTT.

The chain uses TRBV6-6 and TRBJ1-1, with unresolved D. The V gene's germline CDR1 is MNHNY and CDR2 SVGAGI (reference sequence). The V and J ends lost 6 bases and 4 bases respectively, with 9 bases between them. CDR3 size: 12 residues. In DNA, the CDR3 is TGTGCCAGCAGGGGAAAGGGCACTGAAGCTTTCTTT. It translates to CASRGKGTEAFF.

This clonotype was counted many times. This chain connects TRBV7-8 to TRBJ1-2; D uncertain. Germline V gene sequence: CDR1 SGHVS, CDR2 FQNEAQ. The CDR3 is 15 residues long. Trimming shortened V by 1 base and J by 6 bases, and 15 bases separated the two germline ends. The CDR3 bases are TGTGCCAGCAGCTTAGGGAGGAGCATGATGGATGGCTACACCTTC. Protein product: CASSLGRSMMDGYTF.

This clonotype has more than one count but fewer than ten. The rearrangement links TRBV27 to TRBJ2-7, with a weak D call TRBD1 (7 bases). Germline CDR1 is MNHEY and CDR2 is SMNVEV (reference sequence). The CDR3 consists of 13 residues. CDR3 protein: CATRAGGSYEQYF. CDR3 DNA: TGTGCTACCAGAGCAGGGGGGTCCTACGAGCAGTACTTC.

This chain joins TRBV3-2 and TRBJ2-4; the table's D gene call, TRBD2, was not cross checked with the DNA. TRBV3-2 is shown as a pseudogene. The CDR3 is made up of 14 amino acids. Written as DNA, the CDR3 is TGTGCCAGCAGCCTAGGGAGAAGAAAAAACATTCAGTACTTC. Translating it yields CASSLGRRKNIQYF.

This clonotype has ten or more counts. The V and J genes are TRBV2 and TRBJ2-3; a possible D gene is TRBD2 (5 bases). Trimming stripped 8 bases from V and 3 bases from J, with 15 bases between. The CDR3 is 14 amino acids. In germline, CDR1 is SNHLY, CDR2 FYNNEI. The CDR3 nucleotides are TGTGCCAGCGAGGGCTGGCGAGGGACAGATACGCAGTATTTT. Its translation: CASEGWRGTDTQYF.

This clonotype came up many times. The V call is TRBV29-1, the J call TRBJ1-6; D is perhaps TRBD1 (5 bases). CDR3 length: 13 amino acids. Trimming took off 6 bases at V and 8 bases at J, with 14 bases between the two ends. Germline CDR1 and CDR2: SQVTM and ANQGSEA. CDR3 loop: CSVTAGKDSPLHF. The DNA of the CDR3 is TGCAGCGTAACCGCAGGGAAGGATTCACCCCTCCACTTT.

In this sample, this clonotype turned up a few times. CDR3 in DNA: TGTGCCTCCCTCTCGTCCGGGCCAGCGGCGGGTGAGCAGTTCTTC. This sequence encodes CASLSSGPAAGEQFF. The gene calls are TRBV30 and TRBJ2-1, with D possibly matching TRBD2 (5 bases). Germline V gives CDR1 GTSNPN, CDR2 SVGIG (reference sequence). The CDR3 runs to 15 residues. The ends were cut back, 7 bases at V and 9 bases at J, with 25 bases in the middle. Drawing the rest from reference TRBV30 and TRBJ2-1, the complete variable domain is SQTIHQWPATLVQPVGSPLSLECTVEGTSNPNLYWYRQAAGRGLQLLFYSVGIGQISSEVPQNLSASRPQDRQFILSSKKLLLSDSGFYLCASLSSGPAAGEQFFGPGTRLTVL.

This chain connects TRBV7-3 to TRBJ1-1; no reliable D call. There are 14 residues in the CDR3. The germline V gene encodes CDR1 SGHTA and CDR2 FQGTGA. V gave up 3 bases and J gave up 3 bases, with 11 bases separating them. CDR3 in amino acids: CASSLGGRHTEAFF. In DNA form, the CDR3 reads TGTGCCAGCAGCTTGGGAGGGCGCCACACTGAAGCTTTCTTT.

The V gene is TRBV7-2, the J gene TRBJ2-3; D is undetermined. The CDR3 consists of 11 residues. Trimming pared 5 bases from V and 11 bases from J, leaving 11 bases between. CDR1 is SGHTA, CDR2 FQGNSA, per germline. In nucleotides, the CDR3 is TGTGCCAGCAGCCCCCTGATCAGGCAGTATTTT. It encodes CASSPLIRQYF.

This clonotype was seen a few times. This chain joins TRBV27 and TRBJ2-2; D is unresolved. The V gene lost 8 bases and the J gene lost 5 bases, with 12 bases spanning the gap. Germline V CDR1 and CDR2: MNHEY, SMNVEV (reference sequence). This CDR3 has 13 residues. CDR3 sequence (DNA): TGTGCCAGCCACGGTGGATGGACCGGGGAGCTGTTTTTT. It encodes CASHGGWTGELFF.

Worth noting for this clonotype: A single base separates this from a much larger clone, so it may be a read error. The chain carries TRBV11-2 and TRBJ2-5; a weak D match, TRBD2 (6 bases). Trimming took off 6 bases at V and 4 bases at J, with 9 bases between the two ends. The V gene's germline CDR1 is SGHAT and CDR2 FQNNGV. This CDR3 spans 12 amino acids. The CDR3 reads CASRFGRETQYF. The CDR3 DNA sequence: TGTGCCAGCAGATTCGGGAGAGAGACCCAGTACTTC.

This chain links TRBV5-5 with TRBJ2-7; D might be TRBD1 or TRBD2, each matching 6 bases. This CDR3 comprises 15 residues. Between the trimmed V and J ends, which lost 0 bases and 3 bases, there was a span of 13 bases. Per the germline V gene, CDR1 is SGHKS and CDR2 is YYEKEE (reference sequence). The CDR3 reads CASSLVQGLYYEQYF. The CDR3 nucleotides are TGTGCCAGCAGCTTGGTACAGGGACTGTACTACGAGCAGTACTTC.

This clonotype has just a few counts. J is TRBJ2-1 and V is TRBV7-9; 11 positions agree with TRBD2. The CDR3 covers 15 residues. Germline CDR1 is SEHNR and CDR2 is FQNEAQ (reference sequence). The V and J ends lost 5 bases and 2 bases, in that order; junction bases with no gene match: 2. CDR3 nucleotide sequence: TGTGCCAGCAGCCAGACTAGCGGGACCTACAATGAGCAGTTCTTC. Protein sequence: CASSQTSGTYNEQFF.

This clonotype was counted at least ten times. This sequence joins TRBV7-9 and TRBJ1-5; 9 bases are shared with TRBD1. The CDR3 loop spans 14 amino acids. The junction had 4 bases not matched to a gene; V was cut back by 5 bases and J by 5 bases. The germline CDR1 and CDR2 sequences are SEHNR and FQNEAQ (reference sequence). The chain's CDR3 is CASSRDREDQPQHF. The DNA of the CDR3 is TGTGCCAGCAGCCGGGACAGGGAAGATCAGCCCCAGCATTTT.

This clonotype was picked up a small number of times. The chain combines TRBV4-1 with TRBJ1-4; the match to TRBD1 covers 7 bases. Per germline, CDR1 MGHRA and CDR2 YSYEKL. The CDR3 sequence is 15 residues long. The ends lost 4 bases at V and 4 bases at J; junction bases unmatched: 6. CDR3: CASSPIDRDNEKLFF. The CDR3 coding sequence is TGCGCCAGCAGCCCAATTGACAGGGATAATGAAAAACTGTTTTTT.

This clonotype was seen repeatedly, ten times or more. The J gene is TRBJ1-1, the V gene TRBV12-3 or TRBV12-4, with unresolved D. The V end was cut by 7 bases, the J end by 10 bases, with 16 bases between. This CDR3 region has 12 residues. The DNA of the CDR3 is TGTGCCAGCAACGCGGGAGGGCCAAGAGCTTTCTTT. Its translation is CASNAGGPRAFF.

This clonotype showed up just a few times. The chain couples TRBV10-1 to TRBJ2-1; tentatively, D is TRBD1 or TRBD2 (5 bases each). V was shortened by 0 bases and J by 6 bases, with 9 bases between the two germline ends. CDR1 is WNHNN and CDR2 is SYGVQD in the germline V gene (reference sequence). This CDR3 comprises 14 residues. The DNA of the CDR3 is TGCGCCAGCAGTGAGTCGCCAGGGACCAATGAGCAGTTCTTC. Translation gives CASSESPGTNEQFF.

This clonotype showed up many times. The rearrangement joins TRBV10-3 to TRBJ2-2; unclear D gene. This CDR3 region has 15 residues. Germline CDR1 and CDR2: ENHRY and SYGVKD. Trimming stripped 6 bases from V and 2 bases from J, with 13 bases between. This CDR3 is CAIRGEGYNTGELFF. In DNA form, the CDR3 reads TGTGCCATCAGGGGTGAAGGATATAACACCGGGGAGCTGTTTTTT.

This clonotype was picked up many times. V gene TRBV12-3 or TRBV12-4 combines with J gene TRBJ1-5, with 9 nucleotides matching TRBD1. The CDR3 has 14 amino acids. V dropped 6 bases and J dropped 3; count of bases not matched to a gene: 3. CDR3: CASRGQGDNQPQHF. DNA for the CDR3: TGTGCCAGCAGGGGACAGGGTGACAATCAGCCCCAGCATTTT.

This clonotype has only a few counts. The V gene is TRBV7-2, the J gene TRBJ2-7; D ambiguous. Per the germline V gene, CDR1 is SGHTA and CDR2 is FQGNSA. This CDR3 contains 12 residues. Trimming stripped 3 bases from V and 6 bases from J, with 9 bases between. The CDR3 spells CASSFPSLEQYF. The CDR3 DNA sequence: TGTGCCAGCAGCTTTCCGAGCCTCGAGCAGTACTTC.

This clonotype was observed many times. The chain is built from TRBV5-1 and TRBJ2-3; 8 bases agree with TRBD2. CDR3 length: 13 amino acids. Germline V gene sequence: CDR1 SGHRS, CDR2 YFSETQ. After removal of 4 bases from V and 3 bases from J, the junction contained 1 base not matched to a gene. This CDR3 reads CASSREGTDTQYF. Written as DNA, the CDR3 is TGCGCCAGCAGCCGGGAGGGAACAGATACGCAGTATTTT.